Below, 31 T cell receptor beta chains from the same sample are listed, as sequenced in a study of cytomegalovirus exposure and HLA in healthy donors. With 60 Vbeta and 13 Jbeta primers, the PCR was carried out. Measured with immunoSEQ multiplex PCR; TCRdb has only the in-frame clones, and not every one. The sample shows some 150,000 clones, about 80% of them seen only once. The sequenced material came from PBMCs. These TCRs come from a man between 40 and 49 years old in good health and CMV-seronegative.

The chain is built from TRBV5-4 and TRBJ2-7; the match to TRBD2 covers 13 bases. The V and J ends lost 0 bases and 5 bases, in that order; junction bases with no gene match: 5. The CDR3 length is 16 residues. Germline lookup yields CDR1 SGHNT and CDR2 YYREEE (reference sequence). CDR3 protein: CASSLGGLAGENEQYF. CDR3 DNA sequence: TGTGCCAGCAGCTTGGGTGGACTAGCGGGAGAAAACGAGCAGTACTTC.

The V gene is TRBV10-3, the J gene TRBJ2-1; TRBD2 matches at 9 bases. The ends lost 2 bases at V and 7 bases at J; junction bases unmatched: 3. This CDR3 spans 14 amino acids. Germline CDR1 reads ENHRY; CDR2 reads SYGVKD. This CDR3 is CAISEPLAGNEQFF. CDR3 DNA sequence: TGTGCCATCAGTGAGCCCCTAGCGGGGAATGAGCAGTTCTTC.

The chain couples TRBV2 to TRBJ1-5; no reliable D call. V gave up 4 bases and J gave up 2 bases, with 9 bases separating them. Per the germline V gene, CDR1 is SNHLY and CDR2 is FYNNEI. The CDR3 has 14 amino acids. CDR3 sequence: CASSGGWGNQPQHF. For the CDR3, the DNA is TGTGCCAGCAGTGGCGGCTGGGGCAATCAGCCCCAGCATTTT.

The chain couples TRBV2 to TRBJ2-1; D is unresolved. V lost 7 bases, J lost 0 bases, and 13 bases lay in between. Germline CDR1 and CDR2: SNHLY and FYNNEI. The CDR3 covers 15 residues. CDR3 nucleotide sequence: TGTGCCAGCAAAGATGTAGACAACTCCTACAATGAGCAGTTCTTC. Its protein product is CASKDVDNSYNEQFF.

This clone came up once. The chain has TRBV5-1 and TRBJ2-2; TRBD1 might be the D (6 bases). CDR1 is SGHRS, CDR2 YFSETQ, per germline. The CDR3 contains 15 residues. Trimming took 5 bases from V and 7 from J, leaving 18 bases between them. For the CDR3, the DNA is TGCGCCAGCAGTATGACGCAGGGGACCATCGGGGAGCTGTTTTTT. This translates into CASSMTQGTIGELFF.

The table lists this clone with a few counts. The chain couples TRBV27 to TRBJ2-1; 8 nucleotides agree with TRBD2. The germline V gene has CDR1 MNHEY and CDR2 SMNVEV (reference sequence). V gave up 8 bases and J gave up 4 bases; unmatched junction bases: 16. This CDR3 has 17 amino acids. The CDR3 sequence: CASAQAGVLRGYNEQFF. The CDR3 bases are TGTGCCAGCGCTCAAGCGGGAGTGCTACGGGGGTACAATGAGCAGTTCTTC.

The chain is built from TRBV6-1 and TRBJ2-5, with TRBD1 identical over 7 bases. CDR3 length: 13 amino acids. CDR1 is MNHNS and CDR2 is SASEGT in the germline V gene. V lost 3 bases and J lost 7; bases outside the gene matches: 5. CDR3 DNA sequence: TGTGCCAGCAGTGAGACGCAGGGGGTGACCCAGTACTTC. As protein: CASSETQGVTQYF.

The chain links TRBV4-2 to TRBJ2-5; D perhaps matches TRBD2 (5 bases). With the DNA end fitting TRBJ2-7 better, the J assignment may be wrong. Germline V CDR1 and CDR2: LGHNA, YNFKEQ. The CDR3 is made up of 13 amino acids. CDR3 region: CASSLGLGSEQYF. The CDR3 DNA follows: TGTGCCAGCAGCCTCGGGCTGGGGAGCGAGCAGTACTTC.

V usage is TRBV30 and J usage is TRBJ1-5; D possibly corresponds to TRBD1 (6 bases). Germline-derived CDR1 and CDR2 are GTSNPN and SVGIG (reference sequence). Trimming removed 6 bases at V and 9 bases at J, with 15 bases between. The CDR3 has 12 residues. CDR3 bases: TGTGCCTGTAACAGGGTCCGGGGGCCCCAGCATTTT. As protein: CACNRVRGPQHF.

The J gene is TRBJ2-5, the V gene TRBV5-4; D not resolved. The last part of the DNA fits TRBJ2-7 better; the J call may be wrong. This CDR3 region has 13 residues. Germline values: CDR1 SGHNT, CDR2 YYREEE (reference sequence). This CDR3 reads CASSLGGNYEQYF. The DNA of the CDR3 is TGTGCCAGCAGCTTGGGCGGAAACTACGAGCAGTACTTC.

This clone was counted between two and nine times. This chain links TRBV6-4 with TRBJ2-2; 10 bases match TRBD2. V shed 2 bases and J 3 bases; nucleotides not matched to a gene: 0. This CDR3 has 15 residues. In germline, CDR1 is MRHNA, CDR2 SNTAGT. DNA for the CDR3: TGTGCCAGCAGTGACAGCGGGAGGGACACCGGGGAGCTGTTTTTT. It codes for CASSDSGRDTGELFF.

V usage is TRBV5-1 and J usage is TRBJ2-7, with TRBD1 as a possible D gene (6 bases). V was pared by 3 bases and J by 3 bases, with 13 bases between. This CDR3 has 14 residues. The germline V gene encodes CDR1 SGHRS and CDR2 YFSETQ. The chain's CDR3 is CASSSPTGNYEQYF. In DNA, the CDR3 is TGCGCCAGCAGCTCCCCGACAGGTAACTACGAGCAGTACTTC.

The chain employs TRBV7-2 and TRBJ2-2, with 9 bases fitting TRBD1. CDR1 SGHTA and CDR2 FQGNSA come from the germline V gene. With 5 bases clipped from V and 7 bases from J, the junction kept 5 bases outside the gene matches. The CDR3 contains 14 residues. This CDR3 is CASSPDRGSGELFF. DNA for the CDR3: TGTGCCAGCAGCCCGGACAGGGGAAGCGGGGAGCTGTTTTTT.

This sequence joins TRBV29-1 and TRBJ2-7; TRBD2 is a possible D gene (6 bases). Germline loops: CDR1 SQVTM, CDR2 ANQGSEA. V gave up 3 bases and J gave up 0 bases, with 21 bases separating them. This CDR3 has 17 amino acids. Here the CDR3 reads CSVDLLAGPGSSYEQYF. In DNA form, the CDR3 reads TGCAGCGTTGATCTCCTTGCGGGGCCAGGAAGCTCCTACGAGCAGTACTTC.

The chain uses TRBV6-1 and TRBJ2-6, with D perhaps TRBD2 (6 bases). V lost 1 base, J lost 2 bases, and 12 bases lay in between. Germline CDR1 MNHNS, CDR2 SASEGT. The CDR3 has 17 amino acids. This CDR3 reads CASSEEGGAAGANVLTF. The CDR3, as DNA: TGTGCCAGCAGTGAAGAAGGAGGGGCCGCTGGGGCCAACGTCCTGACTTTC.

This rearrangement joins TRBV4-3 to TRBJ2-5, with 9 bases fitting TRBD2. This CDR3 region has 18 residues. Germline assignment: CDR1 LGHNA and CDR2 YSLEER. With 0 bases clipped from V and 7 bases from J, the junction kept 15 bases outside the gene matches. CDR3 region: CASSQDPYGGSLAGTQYF. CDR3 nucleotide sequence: TGCGCCAGCAGCCAAGACCCCTACGGGGGTTCACTAGCGGGGACCCAGTACTTC.

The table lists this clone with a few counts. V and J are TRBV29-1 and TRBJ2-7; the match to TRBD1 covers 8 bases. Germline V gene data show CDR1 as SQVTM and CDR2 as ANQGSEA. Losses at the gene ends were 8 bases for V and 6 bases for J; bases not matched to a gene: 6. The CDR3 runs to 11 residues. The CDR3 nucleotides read TGCAGCTCCTTGACAGGGGTCGAGCAGTACTTC. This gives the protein CSSLTGVEQYF.

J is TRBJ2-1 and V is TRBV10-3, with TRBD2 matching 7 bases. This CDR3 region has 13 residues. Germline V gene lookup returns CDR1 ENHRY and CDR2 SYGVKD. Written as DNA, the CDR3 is TGTGCAACGAGGCGGGAGATTCGCGATGAGCAGTTCTTC. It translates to CATRREIRDEQFF.

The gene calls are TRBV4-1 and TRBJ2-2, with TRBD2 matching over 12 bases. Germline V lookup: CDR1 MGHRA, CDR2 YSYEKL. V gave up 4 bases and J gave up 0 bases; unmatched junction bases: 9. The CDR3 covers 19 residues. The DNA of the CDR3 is TGCGCCAGCAGCCGGATCCTGGCTAGCGGGAGGGCGAACACCGGGGAGCTGTTTTTT. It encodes CASSRILASGRANTGELFF.

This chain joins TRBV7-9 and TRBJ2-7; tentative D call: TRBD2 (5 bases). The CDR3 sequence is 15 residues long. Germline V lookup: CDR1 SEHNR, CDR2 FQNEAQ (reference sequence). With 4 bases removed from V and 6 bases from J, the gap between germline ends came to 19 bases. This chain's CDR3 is CASSSAPSGSGEQYF. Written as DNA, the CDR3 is TGTGCCAGCAGCTCGGCCCCATCGGGGTCAGGCGAGCAGTACTTC. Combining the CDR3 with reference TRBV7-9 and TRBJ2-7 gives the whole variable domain DTGVSQNPRHKITKRGQNVTFRCDPISEHNRLYWYRQTLGQGPEFLTYFQNEAQLEKSRLLSDRFSAERPKGSFSTLEIQRTEQGDSAMYLCASSSAPSGSGEQYFGPGTRLTVT.

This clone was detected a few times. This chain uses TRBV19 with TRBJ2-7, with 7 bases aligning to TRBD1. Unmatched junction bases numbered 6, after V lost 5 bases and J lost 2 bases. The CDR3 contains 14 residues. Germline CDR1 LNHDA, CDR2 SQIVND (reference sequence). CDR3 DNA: TGTGCCAGTAGTCATCGACAGGGCACCTACGAGCAGTACTTC. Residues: CASSHRQGTYEQYF.

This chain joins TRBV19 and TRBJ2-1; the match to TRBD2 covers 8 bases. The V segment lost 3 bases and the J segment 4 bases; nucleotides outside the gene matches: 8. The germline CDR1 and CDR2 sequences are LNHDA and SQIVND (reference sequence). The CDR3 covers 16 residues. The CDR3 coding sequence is TGTGCCAGTAGTATTTCCCAGCGGGAGCTATACAATGAGCAGTTCTTC. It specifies CASSISQRELYNEQFF.

DNA of the CDR3: TGTGCCAGCAGTCAGAATCAGCCCCAGCATTTT. As protein: CASSQNQPQHF. This sequence joins TRBV6-1 and TRBJ1-5; the D is unclear. The CDR3 is 11 residues long. With 5 bases removed from V and 4 bases from J, the gap between germline ends came to 3 bases. Germline CDR1 is MNHNS and CDR2 is SASEGT.

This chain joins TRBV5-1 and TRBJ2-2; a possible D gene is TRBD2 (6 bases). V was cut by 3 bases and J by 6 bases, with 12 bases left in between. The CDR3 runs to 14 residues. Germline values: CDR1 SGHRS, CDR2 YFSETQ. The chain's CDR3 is CASSWRERAGELFF. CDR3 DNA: TGCGCCAGCAGCTGGAGGGAAAGGGCCGGGGAGCTGTTTTTT.

DNA for the CDR3: TGTGCCAGCAGTTCACTAGCGGGCCGCTCCTACGAGCAGTACTTC. It codes for CASSSLAGRSYEQYF. The genes are TRBV27 and TRBJ2-5; 9 nucleotides agree with TRBD2. The end of the DNA aligns better with TRBJ2-7, so the J call may be wrong. This CDR3 has 15 residues. Germline CDR1 reads MNHEY; CDR2 reads SMNVEV (reference sequence).

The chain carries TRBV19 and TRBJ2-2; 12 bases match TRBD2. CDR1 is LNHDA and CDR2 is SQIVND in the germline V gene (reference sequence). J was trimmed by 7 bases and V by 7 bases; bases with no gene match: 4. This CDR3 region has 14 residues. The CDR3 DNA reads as TGTGCCAGTACCCCACTAGCGGGAGGCGGGGAGCTGTTTTTT. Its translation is CASTPLAGGGELFF.

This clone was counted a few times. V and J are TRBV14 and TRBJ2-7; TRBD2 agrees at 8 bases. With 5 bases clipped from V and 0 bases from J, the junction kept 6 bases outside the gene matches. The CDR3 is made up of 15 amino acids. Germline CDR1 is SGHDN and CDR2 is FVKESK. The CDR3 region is CASSARGGSSYEQYF. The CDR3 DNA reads TGTGCCAGCAGCGCCCGGGGGGGGAGCTCCTACGAGCAGTACTTC.

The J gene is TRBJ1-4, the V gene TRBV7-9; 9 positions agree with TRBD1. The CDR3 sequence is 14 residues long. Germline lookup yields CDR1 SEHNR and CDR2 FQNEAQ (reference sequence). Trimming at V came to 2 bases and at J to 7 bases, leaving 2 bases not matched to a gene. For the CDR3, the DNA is TGTGCCAGCAGCTTAACAGGGGGCAGTGAAAAACTGTTTTTT. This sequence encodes CASSLTGGSEKLFF. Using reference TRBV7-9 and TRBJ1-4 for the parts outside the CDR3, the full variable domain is DTGVSQNPRHKITKRGQNVTFRCDPISEHNRLYWYRQTLGQGPEFLTYFQNEAQLEKSRLLSDRFSAERPKGSFSTLEIQRTEQGDSAMYLCASSLTGGSEKLFFGSGTQLSVL.

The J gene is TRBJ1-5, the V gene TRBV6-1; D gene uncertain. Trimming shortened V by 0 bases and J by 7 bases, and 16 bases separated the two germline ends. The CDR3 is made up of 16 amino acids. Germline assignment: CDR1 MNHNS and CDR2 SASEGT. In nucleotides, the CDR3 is TGTGCCAGCAGTGAAGCGGTGTTCGGTGACGGGCAGCCCCAGCATTTT. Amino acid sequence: CASSEAVFGDGQPQHF.

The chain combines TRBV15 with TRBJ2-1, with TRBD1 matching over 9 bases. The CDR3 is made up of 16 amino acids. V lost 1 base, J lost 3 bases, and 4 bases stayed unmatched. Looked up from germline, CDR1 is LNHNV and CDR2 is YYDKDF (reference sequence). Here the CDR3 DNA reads TGTGCCACCAGCAGAGGCGACAGGGGGAGCTACAATGAGCAGTTCTTC. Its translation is CATSRGDRGSYNEQFF.

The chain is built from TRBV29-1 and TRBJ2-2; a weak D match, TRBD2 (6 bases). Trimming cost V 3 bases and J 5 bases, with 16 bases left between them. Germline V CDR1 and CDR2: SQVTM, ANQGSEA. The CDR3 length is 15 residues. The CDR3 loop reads CSVEDRRGRTGELFF. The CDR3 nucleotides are TGCAGCGTTGAGGACCGGCGAGGGAGGACCGGGGAGCTGTTTTTT.